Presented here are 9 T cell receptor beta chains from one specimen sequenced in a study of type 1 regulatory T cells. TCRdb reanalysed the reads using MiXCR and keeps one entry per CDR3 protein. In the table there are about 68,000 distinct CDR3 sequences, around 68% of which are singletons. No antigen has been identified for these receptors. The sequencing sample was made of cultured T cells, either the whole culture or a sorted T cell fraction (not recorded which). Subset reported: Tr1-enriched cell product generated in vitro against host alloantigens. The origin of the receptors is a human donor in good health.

CDR3 sequence: CASSGVRTGSSYEQYF. CDR3 DNA sequence: TGTGCCAGCAGTGGGGTCCGGACGGGAAGCTCCTACGAGCAGTACTTC. The chain combines TRBV6-5 with TRBJ2-7; D is possibly TRBD2 (5 bases). V gave up 5 bases and J gave up 0 bases, with 17 bases separating them. Germline CDR1 reads MNHEY; CDR2 reads SVGAGI. The CDR3 extends over 16 amino acids.

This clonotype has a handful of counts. CDR3 DNA sequence: TGTGCCATCAGTGAGTTCCGCGGGAGCCAGGCCGAGCAGTACTTC. It translates to CAISEFRGSQAEQYF. The chain employs TRBV10-3 and TRBJ2-7, with 7 bases aligning to TRBD2. This CDR3 comprises 15 residues. The germline CDR1 and CDR2 sequences are ENHRY and SYGVKD. Trimming removed 1 base from V and 6 bases from J; junction bases left unmatched: 9.

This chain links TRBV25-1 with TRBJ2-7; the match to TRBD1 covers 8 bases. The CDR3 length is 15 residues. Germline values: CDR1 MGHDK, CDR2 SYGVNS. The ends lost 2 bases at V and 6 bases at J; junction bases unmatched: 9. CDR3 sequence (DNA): TGTGCCAGCAGTGAAGGTGGTCAGGGGGCGCGCGAGCAGTACTTC. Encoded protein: CASSEGGQGAREQYF.

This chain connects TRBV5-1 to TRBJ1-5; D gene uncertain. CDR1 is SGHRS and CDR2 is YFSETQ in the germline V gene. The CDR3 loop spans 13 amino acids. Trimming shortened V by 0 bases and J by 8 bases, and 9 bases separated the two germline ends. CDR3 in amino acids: CASSLDSQEPQHF. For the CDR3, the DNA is TGCGCCAGCAGCTTGGACAGTCAAGAGCCCCAGCATTTT. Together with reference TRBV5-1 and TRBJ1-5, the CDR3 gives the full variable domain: KAGVTQTPRYLIKTRGQQVTLSCSPISGHRSVSWYQQTPGQGLQFLFEYFSETQRNKGNFPGRFSGRQFSNSRSEMNVSTLELGDSALYLCASSLDSQEPQHFGDGTRLSIL.

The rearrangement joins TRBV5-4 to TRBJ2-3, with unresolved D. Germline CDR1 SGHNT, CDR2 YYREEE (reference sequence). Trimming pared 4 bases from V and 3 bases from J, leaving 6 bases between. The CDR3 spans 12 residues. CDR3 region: CASSQQTDTQYF. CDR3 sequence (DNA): TGTGCCAGCAGCCAACAAACAGATACGCAGTATTTT.

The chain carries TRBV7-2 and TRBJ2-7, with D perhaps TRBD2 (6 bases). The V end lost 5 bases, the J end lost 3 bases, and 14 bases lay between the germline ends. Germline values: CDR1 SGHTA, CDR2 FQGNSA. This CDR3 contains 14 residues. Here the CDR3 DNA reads TGTGCCAGCAGCCCGGACTACGGGCGCTACGAGCAGTACTTC. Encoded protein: CASSPDYGRYEQYF.

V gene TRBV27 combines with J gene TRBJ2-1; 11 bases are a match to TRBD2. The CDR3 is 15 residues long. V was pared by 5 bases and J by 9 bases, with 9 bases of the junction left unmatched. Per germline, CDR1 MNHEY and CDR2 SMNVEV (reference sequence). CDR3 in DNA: TGTGCCAGCAGTCCTATAGCGGGGGGGCGGGGTGAGCAGTTCTTC. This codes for CASSPIAGGRGEQFF.

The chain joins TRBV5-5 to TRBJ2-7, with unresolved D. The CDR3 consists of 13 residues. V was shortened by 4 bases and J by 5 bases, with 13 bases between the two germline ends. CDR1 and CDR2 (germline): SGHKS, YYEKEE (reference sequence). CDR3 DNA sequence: TGTGCCAGCAGCCTCTACCTGGAAAACGAGCAGTACTTC. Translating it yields CASSLYLENEQYF.

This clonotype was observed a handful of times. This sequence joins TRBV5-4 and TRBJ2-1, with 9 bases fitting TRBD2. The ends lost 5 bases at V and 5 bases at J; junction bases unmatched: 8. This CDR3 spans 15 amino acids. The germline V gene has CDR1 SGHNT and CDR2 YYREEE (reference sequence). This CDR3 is CASSSRASGDNEQFF. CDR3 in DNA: TGTGCCAGCAGTTCTAGGGCTAGCGGGGACAATGAGCAGTTCTTC.